This is a list of T cell receptor beta chains from one sample in a study of identical twins. TCRdb ran MiXCR on the 5' RACE reads and lists one entry per CDR3 protein. The table lists approximately 670,000 distinct CDR3 sequences, around 5.7% of them singletons. Sample: naive T cells sorted from blood. The origin of the receptors is a man aged 18 to 29 in good health. CDR3s include the opening cysteine and the closing phenylalanine or tryptophan. The D gene is left open where the match is weak. Not every row has a clone size; where given, it reads once, few, many or a size class.

15	.	TRBV7-2	TRBJ2-3	few	TGTGCCAGCAGCCCACGCGCCGGGACCTCAGATACGCAGTATTTT	CASSPRAGTSDTQYF
13	.	TRBV7-9	TRBJ2-3	few	TGTGCCAGCAATACAGTACTTGCAGATACGCAGTATTTT	CASNTVLADTQYF
13	.	TRBV7-2	TRBJ1-4	.	TGTGCCAGCAGCTTAGGGCGGTCGGAGGGGCTGTTTTTT	CASSLGRSEGLFF
13	.	TRBV12-3/TRBV12-4	TRBJ1-6	many	TGTGCCAGCAGCCAGGGAGGAGGTTCACCCCTCCACTTT	CASSQGGGSPLHF
14	.	TRBV13	TRBJ2-7	many	TGTGCCAGCAGCTTTTTAGGGAACTCCTACGAGCAGTACTTC	CASSFLGNSYEQYF
17	.	TRBV5-1	TRBJ1-2	many	TGCGCCAGCAGCTTGGCCATGGAACACAAAGCTAACTATGGCTACACCTTC	CASSLAMEHKANYGYTF
14	.	TRBV28	TRBJ2-7	.	TGTGCCAGCAGGGAATTCTCTTCCCCCTACGAGCAGTACTTC	CASREFSSPYEQYF
14	.	TRBV5-6	TRBJ2-5	.	TGTGCCAGCAGCTCGAAGGGAATCGGAGAGACCCAGTACTTC	CASSSKGIGETQYF
14	.	TRBV5-1	TRBJ2-7	many	TGCGCCAGCAGCTTCAGAACAGGGTCTGTTGAGCAGTACTTC	CASSFRTGSVEQYF
17	TRBD2	TRBV7-7	TRBJ2-1	.	TGTGCCAGCAGCTCCACAACTAAAGCGGGAGCTCACAATGAGCAGTTCTTC	CASSSTTKAGAHNEQFF
15	.	TRBV10-3	TRBJ1-5	many	TGTGCCATCAGTGACAAGTGGGATAGCAATCAGCCCCAGCATTTT	CAISDKWDSNQPQHF
12	TRBD2	TRBV6-1	TRBJ2-1	many	TGTGCCAGTGGGCTAGCGGGCGATGAGCAGTTCTTC	CASGLAGDEQFF
13	.	TRBV5-5	TRBJ1-6	many	TGTGCCAGCAGCTTGGAACGATATTCACCCCTCCACTTT	CASSLERYSPLHF
15	TRBD2	TRBV18	TRBJ2-1	many	TGTGCCAGCTCCCCACTAGCGGGAGCGGGGGATGAGCAGTTCTTC	CASSPLAGAGDEQFF
12	.	TRBV2	TRBJ2-7	.	TGTGCCAGCAGGGATATAGGGGAAGAGCAGTACTTC	CASRDIGEEQYF
11	.	TRBV6-5	TRBJ2-7	.	TGTGCCAGCAAACAGGGTTACGAGCAGTACTTC	CASKQGYEQYF
17	.	TRBV15	TRBJ1-5	once	TGTGCCACCAGCCCTTCACAGCGGGCTAATAGCAATCAGCCCCAGCATTTT	CATSPSQRANSNQPQHF
15	TRBD1	TRBV4-2	TRBJ1-5	many	TGTGCCAGCAGCCAAACACAGGGGGATCGTCAGCCCCAGCATTTT	CASSQTQGDRQPQHF
14	.	TRBV12-3/TRBV12-4	TRBJ2-1	many	TGTGCCAGCAGTTCAACAGGGTCCTACAATGAGCAGTTCTTC	CASSSTGSYNEQFF
17	TRBD2	TRBV24-1	TRBJ2-5	many	TGTGCCACCAGTGATCCCCGCCTGGCTAGCGGCGAAGAGACCCAGTACTTC	CATSDPRLASGEETQYF
14	TRBD1	TRBV5-1	TRBJ1-4	.	TGCGCCAGCAGTCGCGGGACAGCGGGTGAAAAACTGTTTTTT	CASSRGTAGEKLFF
14	.	TRBV25-1	TRBJ2-5	.	TGTGCCAGCAGTGTAGACAGCCTAAAAGAGACCCAGTACTTC	CASSVDSLKETQYF
15	.	TRBV27	TRBJ2-1	many	TGTGCCAGCAGTTTATCGACGCGAGGGTACGATGAGCAGTTCTTC	CASSLSTRGYDEQFF
16	TRBD2	TRBV6-2/TRBV6-3	TRBJ2-1	.	TGTGCCAGCAGTCAGACGACTAGCGGGTTATACAATGAGCAGTTCTTC	CASSQTTSGLYNEQFF
14	TRBD1	TRBV20-1	TRBJ2-6	.	TGCAGTGCTCCGACAGGGTCTGGGGCCAACGTCCTGACTTTC	CSAPTGSGANVLTF